A selection of T cell receptor beta chains follows, all from one sample in a study of beta chain features in type 1 diabetes. Repertoires were generated with immunoSEQ multiplex PCR, while TCRdb's copy carries only in-frame clones and drops some. The table lists under 350,000 clones, around 24% of them singletons. Specimen: naive CD4+ T cells from blood. These TCRs come from a young woman with type 1 diabetes. The CDR3 runs from the conserved cysteine through the conserved F or W. Each record gives: J gene, V gene, D gene, clone size, CDR3 length, CDR3 DNA, CDR3 protein. D genes are given only for firm matches. Clone size is shown for a subset of rows, as once, few, many or a class of expanded clone.

TRBJ2-3 TRBV7-9 NA NA 15 TGTGCCAGCAATCGAGGGGTCCGGGGGACAGATACGCAGTATTTT CASNRGVRGTDTQYF
TRBJ2-1 TRBV19 TRBD2 NA 17 TGTGCCAGTAGTATAGGTCCCGGACTAGCGGGCTACAATGAGCAGTTCTTC CASSIGPGLAGYNEQFF
TRBJ2-2 TRBV6-5 NA few 15 TGTGCCAGCAGCGATGGCCCGAGGAAGACCGGGGAGCTGTTTTTT CASSDGPRKTGELFF
TRBJ1-1 TRBV29-1 NA few 12 TGCAGCGGAGGGCGAATGGGAACTGAAGCTTTCTTT CSGGRMGTEAFF
TRBJ2-3 TRBV5-1 TRBD2 few 15 TGCGCCAGCAGCCTGGGACTAGCGGGAACAGATACGCAGTATTTT CASSLGLAGTDTQYF
TRBJ1-1 TRBV29-1 TRBD1 few 14 TGCAGCGTTGAACAGGGGGCGATTTTCACTGAAGCTTTCTTT CSVEQGAIFTEAFF
TRBJ2-2 TRBV30 NA few 15 TGTGCCTGGAGTGTTTATGGGACACTCACCGGGGAGCTGTTTTTT CAWSVYGTLTGELFF
TRBJ1-4 TRBV2 NA few 18 TGTGCCAGCAGTGAACCGGACAGCAATGACAACGATAATGAAAAACTGTTTTTT CASSEPDSNDNDNEKLFF
TRBJ2-7 TRBV2 NA few 14 TGTGCCAGCACCAGGGACGGGGGATTCTACGAGCAGTACTTC CASTRDGGFYEQYF
TRBJ2-7 TRBV18 TRBD2 NA 15 TGTGCCAGCTCTTCCGGTTCAGCGGGAGCCTACGAGCAGTACTTC CASSSGSAGAYEQYF
TRBJ2-1 TRBV4-2 TRBD2 NA 16 TGTGCCAGCAGCCAGGCAACTAGCGGGGTGGGGAATGAGCAGTTCTTC CASSQATSGVGNEQFF
TRBJ1-2 TRBV28 TRBD1 few 16 TGTGCCAGCAGTCCCCTTACAGGGACAGGGGTTCATGGCTACACCTTC CASSPLTGTGVHGYTF
TRBJ2-7 TRBV11-2 TRBD2 few 16 TGTGCCAGCAGCCTATTAGGACTAGCGCTTTCCTACGAGCAGTACTTC CASSLLGLALSYEQYF
TRBJ2-3 TRBV7-2 TRBD2 NA 15 TGTGCCAGCAGTGCGGGACTAGCGGGCACAGATACGCAGTATTTT CASSAGLAGTDTQYF
TRBJ1-1 TRBV7-9 NA NA 14 TGTGCCAGCAGCTTAAGAGGGACTAACACTGAAGCTTTCTTT CASSLRGTNTEAFF